The entry below gives a single TCR beta chain sequence along with its context. Antigen: not known. Trimming cost V 0 bases and J 7 bases, with 16 bases left between them. The CDR3 runs to 15 residues. The sample is drawn from a study of T cell responses to AZD1222 COVID-19 vaccine. Only in-frame clones appear in the TCRdb table, and some are missing; sequencing was by immunoSEQ multiplex PCR. The repertoire consists of about 170,000 clones, with around 89% occurring once and the leading ten covering 6% to 8%. The study's findings and limits: Reportedly, nearly half the spike-specific TCRs target unmutated variant regions.

This chain links TRBV5-3 with TRBJ1-2, with D perhaps matching TRBD1 (5 bases). TRBV5-3 is assigned to the ORF class and has an uncertain function. The sequence was obtained from an adult in good health. The sample consisted of peripheral blood, taken on day 0 of AZD1222 vaccination. In DNA form, the CDR3 reads TGTGCCAGAAGCTTGGTTCCAGGGTATGGTGGTGGCTACACCTTC. Encoded protein: CARSLVPGYGGGYTF.